This T cell receptor beta chain was documented in a study of blood T cell repertoires in COVID-19. Germline-derived CDR1 and CDR2 are MGHRA and YSYEKL. V lost 4 bases, J lost 0 bases, and 19 bases lay in between. The length of the CDR3 is 18 residues. This clone has a handful of counts. Source study methods: Amplification with reference gene primers provided the estimates of nucleated cell counts. TCRdb's copy holds only in-frame clones and misses some; the assay was immunoSEQ multiplex PCR. The V and J calls and clone size come from that table; D and trimming were worked out from the DNA. This sample carries a few hundred thousand clones, 75% to 90% of them seen once, and the ten largest clones take roughly 1.1%. Individuals aged about 18 to 100 years were recruited from approximately 24 US areas.

V and J are TRBV4-1 and TRBJ1-3; D gene uncertain. The clonotype originates from a young man who had recovered from COVID-19. Sequencing was carried out using PBMCs or T cells enriched from blood (not recorded which). CDR3 sequence reads: CASSLTTGRPTSGNTIYF. In DNA form, the CDR3 reads TGCGCCAGCAGCCTTACGACCGGGAGACCGACCTCTGGAAACACCATATATTTT.